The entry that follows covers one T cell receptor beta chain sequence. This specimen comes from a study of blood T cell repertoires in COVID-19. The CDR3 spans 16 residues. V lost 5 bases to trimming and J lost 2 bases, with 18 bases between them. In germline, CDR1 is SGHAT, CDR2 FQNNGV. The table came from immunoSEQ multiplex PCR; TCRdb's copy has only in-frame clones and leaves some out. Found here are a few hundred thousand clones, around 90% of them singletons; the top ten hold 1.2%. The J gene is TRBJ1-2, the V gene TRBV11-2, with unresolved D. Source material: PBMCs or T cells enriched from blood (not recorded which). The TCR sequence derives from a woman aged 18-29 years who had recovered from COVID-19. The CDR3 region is CASSPTGFQRNYGYTF. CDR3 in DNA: TGTGCCAGCAGCCCAACCGGGTTTCAACGCAACTATGGCTACACCTTC.